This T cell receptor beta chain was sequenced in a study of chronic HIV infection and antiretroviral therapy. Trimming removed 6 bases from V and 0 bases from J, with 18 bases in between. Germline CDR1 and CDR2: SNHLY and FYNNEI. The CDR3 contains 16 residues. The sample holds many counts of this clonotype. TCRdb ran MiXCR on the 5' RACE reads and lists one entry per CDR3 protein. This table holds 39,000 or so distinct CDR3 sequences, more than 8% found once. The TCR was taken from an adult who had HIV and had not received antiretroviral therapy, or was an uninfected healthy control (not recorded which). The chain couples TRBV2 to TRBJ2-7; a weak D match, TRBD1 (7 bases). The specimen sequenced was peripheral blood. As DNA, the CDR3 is TGTGCCAGCAGCGGAGACATCAGGGGGGCCTCCTACGAGCAGTACTTC. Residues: CASSGDIRGASYEQYF.